The 29 T cell receptor beta chains below all came from one sample that was sequenced in a study of cytomegalovirus exposure and HLA in healthy donors. 60 Vbeta and 13 Jbeta primers were used in PCR. Produced via immunoSEQ multiplex PCR; TCRdb's table is partial and in-frame only. This sample yields roughly 250,000 clones, of which about four fifths are seen a single time; about 2% belongs to the top ten. Sequencing was carried out using PBMCs. All receptors derive from a woman aged 35 to 49 in good health and CMV-seropositive.

The V and J genes are TRBV7-9 and TRBJ1-6; D is unclear. Germline V CDR1 and CDR2: SEHNR, FQNEAQ (reference sequence). The CDR3 runs 14 residues. Trimming pared 5 bases from V and 2 bases from J, leaving 7 bases between. CDR3 coding DNA: TGTGCCAGCAGCGCCGGGGCCTATAATTCACCCCTCCACTTT. Protein product: CASSAGAYNSPLHF. The complete variable domain, with remaining parts taken from reference TRBV7-9 and TRBJ1-6, reads DTGVSQNPRHKITKRGQNVTFRCDPISEHNRLYWYRQTLGQGPEFLTYFQNEAQLEKSRLLSDRFSAERPKGSFSTLEIQRTEQGDSAMYLCASSAGAYNSPLHFGNGTRLTVT.

The V and J genes are TRBV4-2 and TRBJ1-1; 8 nucleotides match TRBD1. V shed 8 bases and J 1 base; nucleotides not matched to a gene: 9. Per the germline V gene, CDR1 is LGHNA and CDR2 is YNFKEQ. This CDR3 has 15 residues. The CDR3 DNA is TGTGCCAGCCTTAGTCCCGGGACAGGGAACACTGAAGCTTTCTTT. Translated: CASLSPGTGNTEAFF.

This clone was observed a handful of times. This chain links TRBV30 with TRBJ1-2; D is possibly TRBD1 (5 bases). Germline V gene data show CDR1 as GTSNPN and CDR2 as SVGIG (reference sequence). The V end was cut by 5 bases, the J end by 6 bases, with 13 bases between. The CDR3 loop spans 12 amino acids. The CDR3 bases are TGTGCCTGGGACAGATCAGGCAATGGCTACACCTTC. Translation gives CAWDRSGNGYTF.

The genes are TRBV19 and TRBJ2-1, with TRBD1 identical over 7 bases. Losses at the gene ends were 5 bases for V and 6 bases for J; bases not matched to a gene: 1. The length of the CDR3 is 12 residues. Germline CDR1 and CDR2: LNHDA and SQIVND (reference sequence). The CDR3 bases are TGTGCCAGTAGTCGGACAGGCAATGAGCAGTTCTTC. Amino acid sequence: CASSRTGNEQFF.

The chain couples TRBV7-3 to TRBJ2-5, with TRBD2 matching over 9 bases. Trimming removed 2 bases from V and 2 bases from J; junction bases left unmatched: 3. Germline CDR1 SGHTA, CDR2 FQGTGA. The CDR3 has 15 amino acids. The CDR3 DNA sequence: TGTGCCAGCAGCTTAGGCGCGGGAGGGCAAGAGACCCAGTACTTC. Its protein product is CASSLGAGGQETQYF.

The chain combines TRBV10-3 with TRBJ1-1, with TRBD1 matching over 9 bases. This CDR3 has 15 amino acids. V lost 2 bases, J lost 6 bases, and 7 bases stayed unmatched. CDR1 is ENHRY and CDR2 is SYGVKD in the germline V gene. CDR3 sequence: CAISEGTGLRAEAFF. CDR3 sequence (DNA): TGTGCCATCAGTGAGGGGACAGGGTTAAGGGCTGAAGCTTTCTTT.

A note on this clone: One junction end disagrees with the germline gene, perhaps due to a read error. The chain is built from TRBV19 and TRBJ2-4; 9 nucleotides match TRBD2. CDR1 is LNHDA, CDR2 SQIVND, per germline (reference sequence). The CDR3 consists of 15 residues. This CDR3 reads CASSIGTSGKNIQYF. The CDR3 bases are TGTGCCAGTAGCATAGGAACTAGCGGGAAAAACATTCAGTACTTC.

The chain recombines TRBV2 with TRBJ1-5; TRBD1 aligns across 9 bases. Per the germline V gene, CDR1 is SNHLY and CDR2 is FYNNEI. V lost 6 bases to trimming and J lost 0 bases; unmatched junction nucleotides: 3. The CDR3 covers 15 residues. The DNA of the CDR3 is TGTGCCAGCAGGAGGGACAGGGATAGCAATCAGCCCCAGCATTTT. Its protein is CASRRDRDSNQPQHF.

The chain recombines TRBV6-1 with TRBJ2-1; 9 bases are shared with TRBD1. The CDR3 is 15 residues long. CDR1 MNHNS and CDR2 SASEGT come from the germline V gene. Trimming took 7 bases from V and 8 from J; bases not matched to a gene: 12. This CDR3 is CASTLGQGFFDEQFF. In DNA form, the CDR3 reads TGTGCCAGCACCCTGGGACAGGGTTTTTTCGATGAGCAGTTCTTC.

The rearrangement joins TRBV27 to TRBJ2-7, with TRBD1 identical over 8 bases. V dropped 5 bases and J dropped 0; count of bases not matched to a gene: 9. The CDR3 loop spans 16 amino acids. CDR1 and CDR2 from the germline V gene are MNHEY and SMNVEV (reference sequence). CDR3 sequence reads: CASSPRAGGTSYEQYF. The DNA for the CDR3 is TGTGCCAGCAGTCCTCGCGCAGGGGGCACCTCCTACGAGCAGTACTTC.

The chain combines TRBV5-1 with TRBJ2-1; 10 positions agree with TRBD2. Trimming cost V 1 base and J 7 bases; bases outside gene matches: 5. Germline V gives CDR1 SGHRS, CDR2 YFSETQ. This CDR3 contains 15 residues. CDR3 amino acids: CASSLRLAGENEQFF. The CDR3 DNA follows: TGCGCCAGCAGCTTGCGGCTAGCGGGAGAAAATGAGCAGTTCTTC.

This chain uses TRBV14 with TRBJ2-1; 12 nucleotides line up with TRBD2. CDR1 SGHDN and CDR2 FVKESK come from the germline V gene. J gave up 4 bases and V 0 bases, and 4 bases lay outside the gene matches. This CDR3 contains 17 residues. CDR3: CASSQEASGGAYNEQFF. The DNA for the CDR3 is TGTGCCAGCAGCCAAGAGGCTAGCGGGGGGGCTTACAATGAGCAGTTCTTC.

The rearrangement uses TRBV6-1 and TRBJ1-5, with a possible D match to TRBD1 (6 bases). Trimming pared 6 bases from V and 6 bases from J, leaving 12 bases between. Germline-derived CDR1 and CDR2 are MNHNS and SASEGT. CDR3 size: 13 residues. The CDR3 spells CASREGVGQPQHF. CDR3 sequence (DNA): TGTGCCAGCAGAGAGGGGGTAGGTCAGCCCCAGCATTTT.

The chain links TRBV29-1 to TRBJ2-1; D may be TRBD2 (7 bases). This CDR3 comprises 15 residues. V gave up 7 bases and J gave up 4 bases, with 20 bases separating them. Germline values: CDR1 SQVTM, CDR2 ANQGSEA. CDR3 sequence: CSAPAERGGYNEQFF. CDR3 DNA: TGCAGCGCTCCGGCGGAGAGGGGGGGGTACAATGAGCAGTTCTTC.

This chain uses TRBV5-1 with TRBJ2-5; 9 bases fit TRBD2. V was pared by 2 bases and J by 1 base, with 6 bases of the junction left unmatched. Germline V gene lookup returns CDR1 SGHRS and CDR2 YFSETQ. CDR3 length: 16 amino acids. The CDR3, as DNA: TGCGCCAGCAGCTTTCGACTAGCGGAGATCCAAGAGACCCAGTACTTC. Its translation is CASSFRLAEIQETQYF.

This chain uses TRBV5-6 with TRBJ1-2; D remains unclear. This CDR3 spans 14 amino acids. V lost 5 bases to trimming and J lost 1 base, with 12 bases between them. Germline V CDR1 and CDR2: SGHDT, YYEEEE. CDR3 coding DNA: TGTGCCAGCAGGGAGGCAGCACATAACTATGGCTACACCTTC. This translates into CASREAAHNYGYTF.

This chain uses TRBV19 with TRBJ1-2; D not resolved. V gave up 4 bases and J gave up 2 bases, with 8 bases separating them. The CDR3 length is 13 residues. Germline values: CDR1 LNHDA, CDR2 SQIVND (reference sequence). This CDR3 reads CASSTRENYGYTF. CDR3 sequence (DNA): TGTGCCAGTAGTACACGGGAAAACTATGGCTACACCTTC.

This chain joins TRBV11-2 and TRBJ2-7; tentative D call: TRBD1 (6 bases). The CDR3 consists of 13 residues. Germline loops: CDR1 SGHAT, CDR2 FQNNGV. V was clipped by 5 bases and J by 2 bases, with 10 bases between them. Written as DNA, the CDR3 is TGTGCCAGCAGCGGCGGACAGCCCTACGAGCAGTACTTC. It yields the protein CASSGGQPYEQYF.

The V and J genes are TRBV6-1 and TRBJ2-7; D gene ambiguous. V shed 1 base and J shed 1 base, with 20 bases lying between them. CDR1 MNHNS and CDR2 SASEGT come from the germline V gene. The CDR3 covers 18 residues. CDR3 loop: CASSEGLIGPIDSYEQYF. The CDR3, as DNA: TGTGCCAGCAGTGAAGGTCTCATTGGGCCTATAGATTCCTACGAGCAGTACTTC.

The rearrangement links TRBV4-1 to TRBJ2-7, with 8 bases lining up with TRBD2. Trimming cost V 0 bases and J 5 bases; bases outside gene matches: 6. Germline V gene lookup returns CDR1 MGHRA and CDR2 YSYEKL. This CDR3 spans 15 amino acids. The CDR3 region is CASSQESVAGNEQYF. In nucleotides, the CDR3 is TGCGCCAGCAGCCAAGAGTCGGTAGCGGGAAACGAGCAGTACTTC.

V usage is TRBV7-2 and J usage is TRBJ2-2, with 7 bases identical to TRBD2. Losses at the gene ends were 5 bases for V and 2 bases for J; bases not matched to a gene: 5. The germline V gene has CDR1 SGHTA and CDR2 FQGNSA. The CDR3 has 15 residues. The CDR3 spells CASSQTSVNTGELFF. The CDR3 region has the DNA TGTGCCAGCAGCCAAACTAGCGTCAACACCGGGGAGCTGTTTTTT.

In its sample, this clone was seen a few times. This rearrangement joins TRBV30 to TRBJ2-5; TRBD2 matches at 14 bases. Germline assignment: CDR1 GTSNPN and CDR2 SVGIG (reference sequence). The CDR3 has 15 amino acids. J was trimmed by 5 bases and V by 3 bases; bases with no gene match: 5. This CDR3 reads CAWRGLAGVSETQYF. CDR3 sequence (DNA): TGTGCCTGGAGGGGACTAGCGGGAGTATCGGAGACCCAGTACTTC.

This chain connects TRBV2 to TRBJ2-1, with TRBD2 matching over 9 bases. Looked up from germline, CDR1 is SNHLY and CDR2 is FYNNEI. Trimming took 5 bases from V and 0 from J; bases not matched to a gene: 8. The CDR3 spans 17 residues. CDR3 DNA: TGTGCCAGCAGTCCTCTCGATAGCGGGAGCTCCTACAATGAGCAGTTCTTC. Protein sequence: CASSPLDSGSSYNEQFF.

The genes are TRBV2 and TRBJ1-5; D is uncertain. CDR1 and CDR2 from the germline V gene are SNHLY and FYNNEI. The length of the CDR3 is 14 residues. V shed 3 bases and J shed 3 bases, with 9 bases lying between them. The CDR3 coding sequence is TGTGCCAGCAGTGACGCAGGCCTCAATCAGCCCCAGCATTTT. It is translated as CASSDAGLNQPQHF.

The J gene is TRBJ1-1, the V gene TRBV28, with D possibly being TRBD1 (6 bases). The CDR3 contains 15 residues. CDR1 and CDR2 from the germline V gene are MDHEN and SYDVKM. V was cut by 3 bases and J by 5 bases, with 16 bases left in between. CDR3 sequence: CASSFAYRVGTEAFF. CDR3 bases: TGTGCCAGCAGTTTTGCTTACAGGGTGGGGACTGAAGCTTTCTTT.

As concerns this clone: The sample holds other DNA sequences that translate to the same CDR3. The chain has TRBV6-5 and TRBJ2-7; the D gene is possibly TRBD1 (5 bases). V shed 6 bases and J shed 0 bases, with 15 bases lying between them. There are 15 residues in the CDR3. The germline V gene has CDR1 MNHEY and CDR2 SVGAGI. CDR3 protein: CASSMGQVRSYEQYF. The CDR3 nucleotides read TGTGCCAGCAGCATGGGGCAGGTCCGCTCCTACGAGCAGTACTTC.

This clone was found a few times. The chain uses TRBV18 and TRBJ1-1, with a possible D match to TRBD1 (6 bases). The CDR3 loop spans 13 amino acids. Germline V lookup: CDR1 KGHSH, CDR2 LQKENI. V was shortened by 3 bases and J by 7 bases, with 12 bases between the two germline ends. CDR3 sequence reads: CASSPFRGNEAFF. The CDR3 DNA reads TGTGCCAGCTCACCGTTCAGGGGAAATGAAGCTTTCTTT.

This clone was counted a single time. The J gene is TRBJ2-2, the V gene TRBV9; 8 nucleotides align to TRBD1. V shed 1 base and J 0 bases; nucleotides not matched to a gene: 11. Germline V gene data show CDR1 as SGDLS and CDR2 as YYNGEE. This CDR3 contains 19 residues. This CDR3 is CASSVSLGQVSANTGELFF. The CDR3 nucleotides read TGTGCCAGCAGCGTATCTTTGGGACAGGTTAGCGCGAACACCGGGGAGCTGTTTTTT.

This clone was found a few times. The J gene is TRBJ1-2, the V gene TRBV7-6; D gene ambiguous. Trimming removed 5 bases at V and 3 bases at J, with 7 bases between. The CDR3 loop spans 12 amino acids. CDR1 is SGHVS and CDR2 is FNYEAQ in the germline V gene. CDR3 coding DNA: TGTGCCAGCAGCACTGGAGACTATGGCTACACCTTC. It yields the protein CASSTGDYGYTF.